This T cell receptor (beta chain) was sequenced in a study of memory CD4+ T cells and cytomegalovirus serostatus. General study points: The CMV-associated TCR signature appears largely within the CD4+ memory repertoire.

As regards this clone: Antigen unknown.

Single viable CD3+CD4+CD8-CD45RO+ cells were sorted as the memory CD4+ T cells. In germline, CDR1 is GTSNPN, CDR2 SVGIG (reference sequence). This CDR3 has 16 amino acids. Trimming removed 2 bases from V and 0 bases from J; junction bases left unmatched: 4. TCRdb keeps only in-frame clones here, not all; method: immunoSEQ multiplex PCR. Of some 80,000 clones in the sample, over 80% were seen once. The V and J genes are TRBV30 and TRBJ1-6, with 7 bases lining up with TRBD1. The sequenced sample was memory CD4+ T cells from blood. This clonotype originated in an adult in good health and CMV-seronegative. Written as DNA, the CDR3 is TGTGCCTGGAGTTCGGGACAGAGCTCCTATAATTCACCCCTCCACTTT. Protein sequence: CAWSSGQSSYNSPLHF.